The subject of this entry is one T cell receptor beta chain. Its matching antigen is unknown. This entry is derived from a study of shared clonotypes between healthy human individuals. Looking at the study overall: CD4 naive and CD4 memory each took three plates per donor, while CD8 naive took two and CD8 memory one. Overall study results and limits: Clonotypes shared by all four donors outscored non-shared clonotypes in generation probability. A handful of donors shared approximately 5% of their naive CD4 clonotypes.

Genomic DNA belonging to each subset was distributed in equal measure over several immunoSEQ plates. Method: immunoSEQ multiplex PCR; TCRdb's copy keeps in-frame clones and lacks some. The data contain 1.6 million or so clones, around 98.5% of them singletons. Sequenced: naive CD4+ T cells sorted from blood. Regarding subset: CD45RA+ positively selected. The TCR was taken from a man aged 30 to 39 in good health.

Here the CDR3 DNA reads TGTGCCAGCAGTTTGGGAGCGGGAGCGTTAGTCTACGAGCAGTACTTC. Amino acids: CASSLGAGALVYEQYF. The rearrangement uses TRBV28 and TRBJ2-7, with 8 bases that match TRBD2. Germline values: CDR1 MDHEN, CDR2 SYDVKM. The trim removed 3 bases at V and 3 bases at J, leaving 10 bases unmatched. This CDR3 has 16 residues.